The entry below describes one TCR beta chain. The record originates from a study of blood T cell repertoires in COVID-19. As for the study in general: Samples taken during acute and convalescent COVID-19 were collected in the United States, Italy and Spain.

This CDR3 is built from 14 residues. The V gene's germline CDR1 is SGHTS and CDR2 YDEGEE. V was cut by 3 bases and J by 1 base, with 10 bases left in between. Authors' methods: The assay estimated nucleated cells by amplifying reference gene primers. Some clones are missing from TCRdb's copy, which holds only in-frame ones; the method was immunoSEQ multiplex PCR. That table gives V, J and clone size, and the DNA gave D and trimming. Among 130,000 or so clones, roughly 79% were seen once, and the ten largest hold more than 15%. Sequenced input: peripheral blood. The chain combines TRBV5-8 with TRBJ1-1, with D perhaps matching TRBD1 (5 bases). The receptor comes from a man aged 80 or over with acute or convalescent COVID-19. The CDR3 DNA reads as TGTGCCAGCAGCTGGCAGGGTCGGAACACTGAAGCTTTCTTT. This codes for CASSWQGRNTEAFF.